The 29 T cell receptor beta chains given below trace back to one sample, sequenced in a study of shared clonotypes between healthy human individuals. The data were produced by immunoSEQ multiplex PCR, yet TCRdb's version contains in-frame clones alone and is incomplete. The sample holds some 2 million clones, over 85% seen once. Sequenced input: naive CD4+ T cells sorted from blood. Subset specified: CD45RA+ positively selected. The source is a young man in good health.

The chain recombines TRBV10-3 with TRBJ2-5; D gene ambiguous. This CDR3 has 17 residues. V was cut by 3 bases and J by 0 bases, with 17 bases left in between. Germline lookup yields CDR1 ENHRY and CDR2 SYGVKD. The CDR3 spells CAISDRSGVGYQETQYF. In DNA form, the CDR3 reads TGTGCCATCAGTGATAGGTCTGGAGTTGGGTACCAAGAGACCCAGTACTTC.

In DNA form, the CDR3 reads TGTGCCAGCAGTAAGCTGGGCACTGAAGCTTTCTTT. It specifies CASSKLGTEAFF. The chain is built from TRBV2 and TRBJ1-1; no clear D gene. The ends were cut back, 5 bases at V and 4 bases at J, with 8 bases in the middle. Germline V gene lookup returns CDR1 SNHLY and CDR2 FYNNEI. The CDR3 is 12 amino acids. The entire variable domain, with the rest obtained from reference TRBV2 and TRBJ1-1, is as follows: EPEVTQTPSHQVTQMGQEVILRCVPISNHLYFYWYRQILGQKVEFLVSFYNNEISEKSEIFDDQFSVERPDGSNFTLKIRSTKLEDSAMYFCASSKLGTEAFFGQGTRLTVV.

V and J are TRBV18 and TRBJ2-1, with unresolved D. The V gene lost 2 bases and the J gene lost 6 bases, with 8 bases spanning the gap. Germline CDR1 is KGHSH and CDR2 is LQKENI. This CDR3 has 13 amino acids. The CDR3 nucleotides read TGTGCCAGCTCACCAACGAATACCAATGAGCAGTTCTTC. Amino acids: CASSPTNTNEQFF.

This chain links TRBV7-9 with TRBJ1-4; D is undetermined. Germline CDR1 SEHNR, CDR2 FQNEAQ (reference sequence). The CDR3 runs 12 residues. The germline V and J ends were trimmed by 9 bases and 7 bases, with 12 bases remaining between them. The CDR3 here is CASVYEAEKLFF. The CDR3 DNA is TGTGCCAGTGTATATGAGGCTGAAAAACTGTTTTTT.

V usage is TRBV5-1 and J usage is TRBJ2-7; 13 positions match TRBD2. This CDR3 is 15 amino acids long. V lost 2 bases and J lost 5; bases outside the gene matches: 4. CDR1 and CDR2 from the germline V gene are SGHRS and YFSETQ. This chain's CDR3 is CASSFGLAGVNEQYF. DNA for the CDR3: TGCGCCAGCAGCTTTGGACTAGCGGGAGTCAACGAGCAGTACTTC.

The chain joins TRBV5-6 to TRBJ1-5; D call uncertain. Germline V gene lookup returns CDR1 SGHDT and CDR2 YYEEEE. Trimming pared 2 bases from V and 2 bases from J, leaving 11 bases between. This CDR3 comprises 15 residues. For the CDR3, the DNA is TGTGCCAGCAGCTTCTGGACGGTAGGCAATCAGCCCCAGCATTTT. Its translation is CASSFWTVGNQPQHF.

The J gene is TRBJ1-2, the V gene TRBV5-1; TRBD1 matches 7 bases. This CDR3 contains 15 residues. Germline V CDR1 and CDR2: SGHRS, YFSETQ. With 5 bases clipped from V and 3 bases from J, the junction kept 10 bases outside the gene matches. The DNA of the CDR3 is TGCGCCAGCAGAACCGGGACAGAAAATTACTATGGCTACACCTTC. Protein: CASRTGTENYYGYTF. The full variable domain, with the rest looked up from reference TRBV5-1 and TRBJ1-2, is KAGVTQTPRYLIKTRGQQVTLSCSPISGHRSVSWYQQTPGQGLQFLFEYFSETQRNKGNFPGRFSGRQFSNSRSEMNVSTLELGDSALYLCASRTGTENYYGYTFGSGTRLTVV.

This chain joins TRBV27 and TRBJ1-6; D perhaps matches TRBD1 (5 bases). Germline V gene lookup returns CDR1 MNHEY and CDR2 SMNVEV (reference sequence). The V and J ends lost 5 bases and 2 bases respectively, with 13 bases between them. The CDR3 contains 16 residues. The CDR3 nucleotides read TGTGCCAGCAGTCCGCTTGGACAAGCCTATAATTCACCCCTCCACTTT. It translates to CASSPLGQAYNSPLHF.

A remark on this clone: Its ends do not fully match the called genes, so a read error is possible. The rearrangement links TRBV5-4 to TRBJ1-5; 9 nucleotides agree with TRBD1. Germline V lookup: CDR1 SGHNT, CDR2 YYREEE (reference sequence). This CDR3 spans 17 amino acids. The CDR3 loop is CASSRSPTGQGSWPEHF. In DNA form, the CDR3 reads TGTGCCAGCAGCCGATCCCCCACGGGACAGGGTTCTTGGCCCGAGCATTTT.

The chain has TRBV27 and TRBJ1-5; TRBD1 agrees at 9 bases. The CDR3 loop spans 16 amino acids. Trimming removed 0 bases from V and 6 bases from J; junction bases left unmatched: 6. Germline values: CDR1 MNHEY, CDR2 SMNVEV (reference sequence). CDR3 protein: CASSLSRTGVGQPQHF. For the CDR3, the DNA is TGTGCCAGCAGTTTATCACGGACAGGGGTAGGTCAGCCCCAGCATTTT.

This chain links TRBV9 with TRBJ2-3, with no clear D. CDR1 and CDR2 from the germline V gene are SGDLS and YYNGEE. This CDR3 spans 14 amino acids. Trimming stripped 0 bases from V and 6 bases from J, with 11 bases between. In nucleotides, the CDR3 is TGTGCCAGCAGCGTAGGTCCCGTCGAGGATACGCAGTATTTT. The encoded protein is CASSVGPVEDTQYF.

The genes are TRBV2 and TRBJ2-2; D might be TRBD1 (5 bases). The CDR3 extends over 13 amino acids. V was shortened by 7 bases and J by 6 bases, with 12 bases between the two germline ends. Germline CDR1 is SNHLY and CDR2 is FYNNEI. DNA of the CDR3: TGTGCCAGCAAAGGGGCGCCCGCCGGGGAGCTGTTTTTT. It specifies CASKGAPAGELFF.

The V and J genes are TRBV5-6 and TRBJ2-5; D is uncertain. Germline assignment: CDR1 SGHDT and CDR2 YYEEEE. Between the trimmed V and J ends, which lost 0 bases and 4 bases, there was a span of 7 bases. The CDR3 is 13 amino acids. The CDR3 sequence is CASSLEELETQYF. CDR3 sequence (DNA): TGTGCCAGCAGCTTGGAGGAGCTAGAGACCCAGTACTTC.

CDR3 in amino acids: CASSSTRNSPLHF. CDR3 DNA: TGTGCCAGCAGTTCTACCCGTAATTCACCCCTCCACTTT. This rearrangement joins TRBV27 to TRBJ1-6; D ambiguous. The CDR3 spans 13 residues. Germline values: CDR1 MNHEY, CDR2 SMNVEV (reference sequence). V gave up 4 bases and J gave up 6 bases, with 7 bases separating them.

The chain combines TRBV5-1 with TRBJ2-7; D could derive from TRBD1 or TRBD2 (6 bases each). Germline CDR1 reads SGHRS; CDR2 reads YFSETQ. The CDR3 spans 14 residues. Between the trimmed V and J ends, which lost 4 bases and 2 bases, there was a span of 13 bases. The CDR3 is CASSQVGGTYEQYF. The CDR3 bases are TGCGCCAGCAGCCAAGTGGGGGGCACCTACGAGCAGTACTTC.

The V gene is TRBV19, the J gene TRBJ2-5; 7 bases are a match to TRBD2. CDR1 and CDR2 (germline): LNHDA, SQIVND (reference sequence). The CDR3 has 14 residues. The junction had 12 bases not matched to a gene; V was cut back by 9 bases and J by 5 bases. The CDR3 DNA sequence: TGTGCCAGCCCTGAGGGCGGGAGAAGTGAGACCCAGTACTTC. Protein sequence: CASPEGGRSETQYF.

The V gene is TRBV5-1, the J gene TRBJ2-3; a weak D match, TRBD2 (5 bases). Germline V gives CDR1 SGHRS, CDR2 YFSETQ. The V gene lost 3 bases and the J gene lost 8 bases, with 19 bases spanning the gap. CDR3 length equals 15 residues. The CDR3: CASSWSLPVGGTQYF. CDR3 sequence (DNA): TGCGCCAGCAGCTGGAGCCTACCGGTAGGAGGTACGCAGTATTTT.

This clone was picked up a small number of times. Other DNA sequences from this sample encode an identical CDR3 as well. The V gene is TRBV30, the J gene TRBJ2-3; 7 positions match TRBD2. There are 13 residues in the CDR3. Per germline, CDR1 GTSNPN and CDR2 SVGIG (reference sequence). V was pared by 3 bases and J by 1 base, with 1 base of the junction left unmatched. The CDR3 DNA reads TGTGCCTGGAGCCGGGGGGGCACAGATACGCAGTATTTT. This gives the protein CAWSRGGTDTQYF. The whole variable domain, remainder taken from reference TRBV30 and TRBJ2-3, is SQTIHQWPATLVQPVGSPLSLECTVEGTSNPNLYWYRQAAGRGLQLLFYSVGIGQISSEVPQNLSASRPQDRQFILSSKKLLLSDSGFYLCAWSRGGTDTQYFGPGTRLTVL.

This chain uses TRBV21-1 with TRBJ2-7. TRBV21-1 is assigned pseudogene status. The CDR3 sequence is 11 residues long. The CDR3 DNA reads as TGTGCCAGCAGCAAAGGACCCGAGCAGTACTTC. Its protein product is CASSKGPEQYF.

The chain joins TRBV5-4 to TRBJ1-6; D not certain. CDR3 size: 14 residues. Germline assignment: CDR1 SGHNT and CDR2 YYREEE (reference sequence). Deletions cut 4 bases from V and 5 bases from J, with 10 bases between. The CDR3 region is CASSPMQDNSPLHF. The CDR3 coding sequence is TGTGCCAGCAGCCCAATGCAGGATAATTCACCCCTCCACTTT.

This chain uses TRBV5-6 with TRBJ1-1; D is ambiguous. This CDR3 contains 14 residues. CDR1 is SGHDT, CDR2 YYEEEE, per germline. V gave up 2 bases and J gave up 0 bases, with 8 bases separating them. The CDR3 region is CASSFFTLNTEAFF. The CDR3 region has the DNA TGTGCCAGCAGCTTCTTTACCCTGAACACTGAAGCTTTCTTT.

V gene TRBV10-1 combines with J gene TRBJ1-1; D gene unclear. Germline V gene lookup returns CDR1 WNHNN and CDR2 SYGVQD (reference sequence). The ends were cut back, 0 bases at V and 4 bases at J, with 12 bases in the middle. The CDR3 is 15 amino acids. CDR3 sequence (DNA): TGCGCCAGCAGTGAGTCTTCCTCAAAGGGCACTGAAGCTTTCTTT. Translated: CASSESSSKGTEAFF.

V is TRBV29-1 and J is TRBJ1-2, with TRBD1 matching 8 bases. CDR1 and CDR2 (germline): SQVTM, ANQGSEA. The junction had 10 bases not matched to a gene; V was cut back by 4 bases and J by 6 bases. The CDR3 is made up of 14 amino acids. In DNA form, the CDR3 reads TGCAGCGTTGTAGAAGGGCAGGGGGCAAATGGCTACACCTTC. Protein product: CSVVEGQGANGYTF.

The genes are TRBV6-5 and TRBJ1-2; tentatively, D is TRBD1 (5 bases). CDR1 is MNHEY, CDR2 SVGAGI, per germline. Trimming stripped 6 bases from V and 0 bases from J, with 11 bases between. The CDR3 runs to 14 residues. CDR3 coding DNA: TGTGCCAGCAGAACAGGTCTCCCTAACTATGGCTACACCTTC. Its protein product is CASRTGLPNYGYTF.

The chain carries TRBV7-9 and TRBJ2-5, with D perhaps being TRBD1 or TRBD2 (5 bases each). Per the germline V gene, CDR1 is SEHNR and CDR2 is FQNEAQ (reference sequence). The CDR3 length is 14 residues. V lost 6 bases, J lost 4 bases, and 15 bases lay in between. The CDR3 spells CASSPSLGGETQYF. The CDR3 DNA follows: TGTGCCAGCAGTCCTTCCCTTGGGGGAGAGACCCAGTACTTC.

As for this clone: This specimen includes other DNA sequences encoding the same CDR3. The chain has TRBV11-2 and TRBJ2-7; 7 bases line up with TRBD1. The CDR3 extends over 15 amino acids. V shed 6 bases, J shed 3 bases, and the junction held 11 bases outside the gene matches. CDR1 is SGHAT, CDR2 FQNNGV, per germline. This CDR3 is CASRKGANVFYEQYF. For the CDR3, the DNA is TGTGCCAGCAGAAAGGGGGCTAATGTTTTCTACGAGCAGTACTTC.

As concerns this clone: In the same sample, other DNA sequences code for this CDR3. V usage is TRBV5-4 and J usage is TRBJ1-6, with D perhaps TRBD1 (6 bases). Germline CDR1 and CDR2: SGHNT and YYREEE (reference sequence). The CDR3 is 14 amino acids. Trimming left V 1 base short and J 7 bases short, with 9 bases between. Here the CDR3 DNA reads TGTGCCAGCAGCTTGTCGCAGGGGAATTCACCCCTCCACTTT. This gives the protein CASSLSQGNSPLHF.

Concerning this clone itself: The sample contains more than one DNA sequence encoding this CDR3. The chain combines TRBV28 with TRBJ1-1, with D uncertain. V lost 5 bases and J lost 4, with 8 bases in between. Germline CDR1 is MDHEN and CDR2 is SYDVKM. The CDR3 is 12 residues long. The CDR3 nucleotides read TGTGCCAGCAGTCTCGCAGCCACTGAAGCTTTCTTT. Protein product: CASSLAATEAFF.

A remark on this clone: Different DNA sequences within this sample yield the same CDR3. V gene TRBV18 combines with J gene TRBJ2-5; no clear D gene. Germline V gene lookup returns CDR1 KGHSH and CDR2 LQKENI. Trimming stripped 2 bases from V and 4 bases from J, with 2 bases between. This CDR3 spans 11 amino acids. CDR3 in DNA: TGTGCCAGCTCACCAGCAGAGACCCAGTACTTC. Translation: CASSPAETQYF.